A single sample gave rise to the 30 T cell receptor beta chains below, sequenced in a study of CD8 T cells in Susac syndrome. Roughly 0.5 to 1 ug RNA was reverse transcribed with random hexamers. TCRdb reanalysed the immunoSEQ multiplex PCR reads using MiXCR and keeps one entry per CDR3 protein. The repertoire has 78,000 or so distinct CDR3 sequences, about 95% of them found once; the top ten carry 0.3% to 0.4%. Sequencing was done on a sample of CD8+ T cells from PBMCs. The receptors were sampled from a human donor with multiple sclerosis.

The CDR3 sequence: CASSWTSGTTSTDTQYF. For the CDR3, the DNA is TGTGCCAGTAGTTGGACTAGCGGAACTACTAGCACAGATACGCAGTATTTT. This chain uses TRBV19 with TRBJ2-3; 10 positions match TRBD2. V shed 5 bases and J 0 bases; nucleotides not matched to a gene: 8. Germline values: CDR1 LNHDA, CDR2 SQIVND (reference sequence). The CDR3 is 17 residues long.

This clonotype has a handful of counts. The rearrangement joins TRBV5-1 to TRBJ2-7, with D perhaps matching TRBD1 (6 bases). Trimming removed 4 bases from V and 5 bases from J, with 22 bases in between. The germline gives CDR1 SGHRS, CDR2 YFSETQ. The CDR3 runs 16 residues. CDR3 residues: CASSRITPGARDEQYF. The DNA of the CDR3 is TGCGCCAGCAGCCGAATCACTCCAGGGGCGCGCGACGAGCAGTACTTC.

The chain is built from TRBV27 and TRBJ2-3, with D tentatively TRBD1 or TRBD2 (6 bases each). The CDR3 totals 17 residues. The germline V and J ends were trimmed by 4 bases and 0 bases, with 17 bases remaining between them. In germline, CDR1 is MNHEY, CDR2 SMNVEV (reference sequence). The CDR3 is CASSSYLTGGSTDTQYF. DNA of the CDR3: TGTGCCAGCAGTTCCTACTTGACAGGAGGGAGCACAGATACGCAGTATTTT.

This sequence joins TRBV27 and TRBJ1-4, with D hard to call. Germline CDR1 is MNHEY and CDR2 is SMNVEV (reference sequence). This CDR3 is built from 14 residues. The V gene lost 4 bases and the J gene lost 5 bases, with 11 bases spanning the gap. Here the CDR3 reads CASSYLGSNEKLFF. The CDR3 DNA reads TGTGCCAGCAGTTACCTTGGGTCGAATGAAAAACTGTTTTTT.

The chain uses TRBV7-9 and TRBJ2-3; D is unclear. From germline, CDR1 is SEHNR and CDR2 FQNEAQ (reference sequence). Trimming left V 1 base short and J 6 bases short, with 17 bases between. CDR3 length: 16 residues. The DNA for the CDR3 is TGTGCCAGCAGCTTAGGGAACAGCCGCACCCGGGATACGCAGTATTTT. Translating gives CASSLGNSRTRDTQYF.

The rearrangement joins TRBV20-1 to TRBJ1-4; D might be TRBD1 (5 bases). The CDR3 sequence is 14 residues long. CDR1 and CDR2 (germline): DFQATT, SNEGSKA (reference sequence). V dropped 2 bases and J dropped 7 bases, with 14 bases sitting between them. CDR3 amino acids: CSARRTSPSEKLFF. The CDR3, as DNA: TGCAGTGCTAGAAGGACATCTCCCTCTGAAAAACTGTTTTTT.

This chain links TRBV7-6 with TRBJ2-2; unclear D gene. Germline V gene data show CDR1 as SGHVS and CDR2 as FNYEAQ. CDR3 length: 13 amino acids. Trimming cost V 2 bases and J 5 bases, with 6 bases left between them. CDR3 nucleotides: TGTGCCAGCAGCTTAAGGCGGACCGGGGAGCTGTTTTTT. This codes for CASSLRRTGELFF.

This chain's CDR3 is CASSPGLAGAKNIQYF. The DNA of the CDR3 is TGTGCCAGCAGCCCGGGGCTAGCGGGAGCCAAAAACATTCAGTACTTC. This chain uses TRBV9 with TRBJ2-4; 8 bases are a match to TRBD2. The CDR3 totals 16 residues. V dropped 4 bases and J dropped 0; count of bases not matched to a gene: 6. Germline lookup yields CDR1 SGDLS and CDR2 YYNGEE. Drawing the rest from reference TRBV9 and TRBJ2-4, the complete variable domain is DSGVTQTPKHLITATGQRVTLRCSPRSGDLSVYWYQQSLDQGLQFLIQYYNGEERAKGNILERFSAQQFPDLHSELNLSSLELGDSALYFCASSPGLAGAKNIQYFGAGTRLSVL.

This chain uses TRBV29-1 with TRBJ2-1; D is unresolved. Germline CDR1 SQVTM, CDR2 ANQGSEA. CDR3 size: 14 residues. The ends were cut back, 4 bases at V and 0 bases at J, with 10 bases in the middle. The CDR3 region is CSVGVGSSYNEQFF. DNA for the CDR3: TGCAGCGTTGGGGTGGGAAGCTCCTACAATGAGCAGTTCTTC.

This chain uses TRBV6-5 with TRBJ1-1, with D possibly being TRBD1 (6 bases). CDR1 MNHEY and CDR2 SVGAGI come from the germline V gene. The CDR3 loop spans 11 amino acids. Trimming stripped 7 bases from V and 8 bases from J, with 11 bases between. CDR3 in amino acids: CASKIGGEAFF. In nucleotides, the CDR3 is TGTGCCAGCAAGATTGGGGGCGAAGCTTTCTTT.

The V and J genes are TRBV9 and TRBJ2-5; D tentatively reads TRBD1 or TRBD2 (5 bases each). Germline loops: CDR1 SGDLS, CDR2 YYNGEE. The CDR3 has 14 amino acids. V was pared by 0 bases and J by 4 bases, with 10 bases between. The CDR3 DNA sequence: TGTGCCAGCAGCGTAGCCAGGGAGATAGAGACCCAGTACTTC. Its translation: CASSVAREIETQYF.

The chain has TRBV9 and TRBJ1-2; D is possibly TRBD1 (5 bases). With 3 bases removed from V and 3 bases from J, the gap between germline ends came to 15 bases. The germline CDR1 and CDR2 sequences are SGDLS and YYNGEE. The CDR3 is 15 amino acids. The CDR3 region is CASSATGTDHYGYTF. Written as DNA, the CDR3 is TGTGCCAGCAGCGCGACCGGGACGGACCACTATGGCTACACCTTC.

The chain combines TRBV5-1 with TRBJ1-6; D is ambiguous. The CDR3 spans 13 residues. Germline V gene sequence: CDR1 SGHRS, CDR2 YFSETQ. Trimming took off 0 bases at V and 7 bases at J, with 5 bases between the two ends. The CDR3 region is CASSLGLNSPLHF. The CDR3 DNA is TGCGCCAGCAGCTTGGGGCTCAATTCACCCCTCCACTTT.

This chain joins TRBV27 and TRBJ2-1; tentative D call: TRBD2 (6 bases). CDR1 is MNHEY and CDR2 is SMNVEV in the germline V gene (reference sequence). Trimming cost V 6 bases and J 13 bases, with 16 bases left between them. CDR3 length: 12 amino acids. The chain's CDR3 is CASSQGGRPQFF. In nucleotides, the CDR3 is TGTGCCAGCAGCCAGGGTGGGAGGCCACAGTTCTTC.

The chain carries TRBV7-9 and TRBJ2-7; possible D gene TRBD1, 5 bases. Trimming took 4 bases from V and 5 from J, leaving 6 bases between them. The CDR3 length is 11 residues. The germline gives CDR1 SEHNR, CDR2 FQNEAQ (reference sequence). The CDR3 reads CASSSTDEQYF. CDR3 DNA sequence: TGTGCCAGCAGCTCGACAGACGAGCAGTACTTC.

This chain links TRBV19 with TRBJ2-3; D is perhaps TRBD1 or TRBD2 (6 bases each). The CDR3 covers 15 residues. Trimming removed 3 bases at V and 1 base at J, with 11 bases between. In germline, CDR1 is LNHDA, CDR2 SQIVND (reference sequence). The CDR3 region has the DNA TGTGCCAGTAGTATGGAGGGGGTTGGCACAGATACGCAGTATTTT. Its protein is CASSMEGVGTDTQYF.

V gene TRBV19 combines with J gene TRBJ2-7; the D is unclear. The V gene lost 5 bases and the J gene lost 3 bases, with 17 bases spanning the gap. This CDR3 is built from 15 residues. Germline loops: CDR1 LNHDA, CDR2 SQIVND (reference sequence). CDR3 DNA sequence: TGTGCCAGTAGTGTCACCTGGGATGCGAACTACGAGCAGTACTTC. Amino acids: CASSVTWDANYEQYF.

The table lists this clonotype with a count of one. The CDR3 loop reads CASSADRTGLSGYTF. CDR3 sequence (DNA): TGTGCCAGCTCCGCAGACAGGACTGGGTTGAGTGGCTACACCTTC. The chain combines TRBV6-5 with TRBJ1-2; the D gene is possibly TRBD1 (6 bases). Germline CDR1 and CDR2: MNHEY and SVGAGI. The CDR3 totals 15 residues. Trimming removed 8 bases from V and 7 bases from J, with 23 bases in between.

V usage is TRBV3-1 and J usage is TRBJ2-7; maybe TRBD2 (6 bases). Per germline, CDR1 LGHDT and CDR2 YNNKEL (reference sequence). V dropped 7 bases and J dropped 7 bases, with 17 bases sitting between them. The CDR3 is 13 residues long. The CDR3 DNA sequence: TGTGCCAGCACCCCGGGACTTCGAGGGGAGCAGTACTTC. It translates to CASTPGLRGEQYF.

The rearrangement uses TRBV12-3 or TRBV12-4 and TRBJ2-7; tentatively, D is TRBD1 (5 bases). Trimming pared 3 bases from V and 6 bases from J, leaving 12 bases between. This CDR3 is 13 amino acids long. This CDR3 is CASSFVLGAEQYF. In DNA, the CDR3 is TGTGCCAGCAGTTTTGTTCTTGGGGCCGAGCAGTACTTC.

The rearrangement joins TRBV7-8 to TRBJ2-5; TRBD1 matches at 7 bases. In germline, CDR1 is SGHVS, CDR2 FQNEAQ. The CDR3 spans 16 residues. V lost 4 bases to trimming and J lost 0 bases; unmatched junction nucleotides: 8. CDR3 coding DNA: TGTGCCAGCAGCTACTACGGGACAGAGTACCAAGAGACCCAGTACTTC. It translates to CASSYYGTEYQETQYF.

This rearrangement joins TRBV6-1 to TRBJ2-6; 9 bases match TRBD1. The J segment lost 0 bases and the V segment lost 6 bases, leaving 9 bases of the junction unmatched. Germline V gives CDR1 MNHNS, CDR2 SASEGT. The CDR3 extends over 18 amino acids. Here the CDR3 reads CASSRNRGRLSGANVLTF. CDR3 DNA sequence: TGTGCCAGCAGCAGGAACAGGGGGCGCCTCTCTGGGGCCAACGTCCTGACTTTC.

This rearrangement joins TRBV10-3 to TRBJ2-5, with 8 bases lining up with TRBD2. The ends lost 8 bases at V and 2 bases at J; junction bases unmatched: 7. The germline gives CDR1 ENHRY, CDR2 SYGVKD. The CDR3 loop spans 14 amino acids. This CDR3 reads CAIGTGGSQETQYF. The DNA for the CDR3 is TGTGCCATCGGGACGGGAGGGTCTCAAGAGACCCAGTACTTC.

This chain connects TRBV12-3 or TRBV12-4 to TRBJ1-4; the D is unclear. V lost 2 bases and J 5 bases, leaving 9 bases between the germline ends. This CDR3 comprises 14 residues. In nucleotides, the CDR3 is TGTGCCAGCAGTTTAAGGACGGCGAATGAAAAACTGTTTTTT. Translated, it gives CASSLRTANEKLFF.

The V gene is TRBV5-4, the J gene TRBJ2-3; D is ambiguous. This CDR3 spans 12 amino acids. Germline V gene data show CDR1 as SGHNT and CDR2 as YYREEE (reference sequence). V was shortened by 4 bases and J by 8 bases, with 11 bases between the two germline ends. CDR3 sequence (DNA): TGTGCCAGCAGCGTTGAATCGGGTACGCAGTATTTT. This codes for CASSVESGTQYF.

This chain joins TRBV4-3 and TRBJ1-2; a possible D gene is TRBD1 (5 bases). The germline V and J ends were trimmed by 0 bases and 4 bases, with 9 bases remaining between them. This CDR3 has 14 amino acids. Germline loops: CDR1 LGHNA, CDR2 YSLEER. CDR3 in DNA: TGCGCCAGCAGCCAAGATGGACATAGCTATGGCTACACCTTC. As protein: CASSQDGHSYGYTF.

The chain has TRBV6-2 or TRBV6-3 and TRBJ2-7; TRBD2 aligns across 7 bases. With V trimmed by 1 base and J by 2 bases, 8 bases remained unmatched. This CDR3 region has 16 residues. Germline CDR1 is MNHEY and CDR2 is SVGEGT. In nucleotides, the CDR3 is TGTGCCAGCAGTTACTTGGCCCCTACTAGCGCCTACGAGCAGTACTTC. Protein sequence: CASSYLAPTSAYEQYF.

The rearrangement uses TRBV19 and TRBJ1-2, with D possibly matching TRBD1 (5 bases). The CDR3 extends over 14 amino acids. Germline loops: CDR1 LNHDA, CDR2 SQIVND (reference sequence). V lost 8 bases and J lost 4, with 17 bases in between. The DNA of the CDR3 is TGTGCCAGTCGGTCCCGGGGCTTAGGCTATGGCTACACCTTC. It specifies CASRSRGLGYGYTF.

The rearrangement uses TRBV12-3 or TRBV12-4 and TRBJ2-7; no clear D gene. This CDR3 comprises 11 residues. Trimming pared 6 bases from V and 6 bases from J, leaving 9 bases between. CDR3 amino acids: CASSPSSEQYF. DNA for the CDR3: TGTGCCAGCAGCCCATCTAGCGAGCAGTACTTC.

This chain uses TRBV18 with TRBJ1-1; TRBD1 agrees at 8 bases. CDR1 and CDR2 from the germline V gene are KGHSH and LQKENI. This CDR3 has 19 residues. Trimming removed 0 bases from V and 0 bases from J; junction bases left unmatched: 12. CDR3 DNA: TGTGCCAGCTCACCACCGAGCCGGGACAGGACCTTCATGAACACTGAAGCTTTCTTT. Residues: CASSPPSRDRTFMNTEAFF. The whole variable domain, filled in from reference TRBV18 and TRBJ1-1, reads NAGVMQNPRHLVRRRGQEARLRCSPMKGHSHVYWYRQLPEEGLKFMVYLQKENIIDESGMPKERFSAEFPKEGPSILRIQQVVRGDSAAYFCASSPPSRDRTFMNTEAFFGQGTRLTVV.